Described below is a single TCR beta chain sequence and its context. The data originate from a study of blood T cell repertoires in COVID-19. In the original analysis: Using reference gene primer amplification, nucleated cell counts were estimated. Data came from immunoSEQ multiplex PCR; TCRdb stores just in-frame clones and leaves some out. V, J and clone size reflect that table, while D and trimming were determined from the DNA. The repertoire has tens of thousands of clones, 87% of them found once; the top ten carry 15% to 20%. V lost 0 bases and J lost 4; bases outside the gene matches: 16. This CDR3 contains 19 residues. Germline CDR1 is KGHDR and CDR2 is SFDVKD.

The specimen sequenced was peripheral blood. The receptor comes from a woman of 80 years or more with acute or convalescent COVID-19. The chain uses TRBV24-1 and TRBJ1-1, with 7 bases that match TRBD1. The CDR3 DNA follows: TGTGCCACCAGTGATTTGCCTGTCCCCCCCAGGGGGGATATCACTGAAGCTTTCTTT. Amino acid sequence: CATSDLPVPPRGDITEAFF.